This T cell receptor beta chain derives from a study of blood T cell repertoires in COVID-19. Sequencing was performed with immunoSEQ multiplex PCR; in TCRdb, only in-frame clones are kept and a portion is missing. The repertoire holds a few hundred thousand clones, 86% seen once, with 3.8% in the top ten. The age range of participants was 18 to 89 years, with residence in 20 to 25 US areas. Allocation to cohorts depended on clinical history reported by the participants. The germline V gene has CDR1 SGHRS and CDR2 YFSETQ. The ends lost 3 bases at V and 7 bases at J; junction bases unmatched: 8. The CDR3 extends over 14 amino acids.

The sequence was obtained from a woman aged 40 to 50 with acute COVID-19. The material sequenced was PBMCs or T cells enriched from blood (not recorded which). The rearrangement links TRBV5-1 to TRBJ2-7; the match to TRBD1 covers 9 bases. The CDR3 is CASSSTGGNREQYF. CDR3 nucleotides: TGCGCCAGCAGCTCTACAGGGGGCAACCGGGAGCAGTACTTC.